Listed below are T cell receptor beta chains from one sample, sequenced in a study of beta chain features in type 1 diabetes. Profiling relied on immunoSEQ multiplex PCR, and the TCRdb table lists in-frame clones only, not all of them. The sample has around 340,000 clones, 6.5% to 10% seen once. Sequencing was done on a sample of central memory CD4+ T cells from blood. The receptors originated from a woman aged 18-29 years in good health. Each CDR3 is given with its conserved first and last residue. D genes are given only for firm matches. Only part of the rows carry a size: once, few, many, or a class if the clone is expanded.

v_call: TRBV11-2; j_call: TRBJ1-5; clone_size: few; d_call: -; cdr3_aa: CASSLQGDQPQHF; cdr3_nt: TGTGCCAGCAGCTTGCAAGGGGATCAGCCCCAGCATTTT
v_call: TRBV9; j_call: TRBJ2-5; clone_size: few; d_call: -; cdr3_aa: CASSVDLETQYF; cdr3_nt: TGTGCCAGCAGCGTAGATCTGGAGACCCAGTACTTC
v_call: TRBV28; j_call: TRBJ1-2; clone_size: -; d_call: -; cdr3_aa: CASADSQADYGYTF; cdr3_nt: TGTGCTTCAGCCGACTCCCAAGCCGACTATGGCTACACCTTC
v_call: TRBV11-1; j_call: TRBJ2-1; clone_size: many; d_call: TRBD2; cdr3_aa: CASSGLGTSGMNEQFF; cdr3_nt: TGTGCCAGCAGCGGACTGGGGACTAGCGGGATGAATGAGCAGTTCTTC
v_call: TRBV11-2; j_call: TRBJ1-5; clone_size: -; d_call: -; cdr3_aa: CASSLSSNQPQHF; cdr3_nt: TGTGCCAGCAGCTTGAGTAGCAATCAGCCCCAGCATTTT
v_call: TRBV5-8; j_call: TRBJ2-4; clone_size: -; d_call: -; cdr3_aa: CASRKKIGLNIQYF; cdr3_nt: TGTGCCAGCAGGAAAAAGATTGGATTGAACATTCAGTACTTC
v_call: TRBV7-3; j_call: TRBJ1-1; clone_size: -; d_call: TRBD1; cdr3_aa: CASSQDRDTEAFF; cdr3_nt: TGTGCCAGCAGCCAGGACAGGGACACTGAAGCTTTCTTT
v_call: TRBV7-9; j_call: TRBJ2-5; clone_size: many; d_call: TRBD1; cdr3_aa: CASSLGQGVGETQYF; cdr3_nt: TGTGCCAGCAGCCTGGGACAGGGGGTCGGAGAGACCCAGTACTTC
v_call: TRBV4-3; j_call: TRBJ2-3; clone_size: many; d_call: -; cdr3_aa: CASSQVRDSTQYF; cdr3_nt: TGCGCCAGCAGCCAAGTCCGGGACTCCACCCAGTATTTT
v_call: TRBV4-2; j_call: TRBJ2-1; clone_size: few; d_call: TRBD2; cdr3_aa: CASSQVWAGGSYNEQFF; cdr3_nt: TGTGCCAGCAGCCAAGTCTGGGCGGGAGGCTCCTACAATGAGCAGTTCTTC
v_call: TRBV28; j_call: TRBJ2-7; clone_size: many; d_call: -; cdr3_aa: CASSLRDEQYF; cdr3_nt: TGTGCCAGCAGTTTGCGGGACGAGCAGTACTTC
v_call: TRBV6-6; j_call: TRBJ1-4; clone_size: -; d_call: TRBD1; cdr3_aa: CASSLPGQGAREKLFF; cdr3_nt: TGTGCCAGCAGTTTACCGGGACAGGGGGCAAGGGAAAAACTGTTTTTT
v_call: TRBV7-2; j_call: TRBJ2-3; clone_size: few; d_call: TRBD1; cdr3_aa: CASSRGQGGTDTQYF; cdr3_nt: TGTGCCAGCAGCCGCGGACAGGGTGGCACAGATACGCAGTATTTT
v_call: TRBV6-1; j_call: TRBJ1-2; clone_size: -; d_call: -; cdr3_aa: CASSENEGIEGYTF; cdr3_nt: TGTGCCAGCAGTGAAAATGAGGGGATAGAGGGCTACACCTTC
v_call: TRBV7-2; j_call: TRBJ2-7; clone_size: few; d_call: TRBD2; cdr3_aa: CASSYRGGGSYEQYF; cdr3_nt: TGTGCCAGCAGCTACCGGGGGGGAGGCTCCTACGAGCAGTACTTC
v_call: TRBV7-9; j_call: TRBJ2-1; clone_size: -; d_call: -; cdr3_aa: CASGRSSYNEQFF; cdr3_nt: TGTGCCAGCGGGAGGAGCTCCTACAATGAGCAGTTCTTC
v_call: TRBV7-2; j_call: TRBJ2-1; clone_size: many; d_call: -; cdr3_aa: CASSPRPGSNYNEQFF; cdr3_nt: TGTGCCAGCAGCCCGAGGCCGGGGTCCAATTACAATGAGCAGTTCTTC
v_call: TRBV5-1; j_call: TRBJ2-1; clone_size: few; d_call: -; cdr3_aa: CASSLTLGTQGNEQFF; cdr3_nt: TGCGCCAGCAGCTTGACCCTCGGGACTCAAGGAAATGAGCAGTTCTTC
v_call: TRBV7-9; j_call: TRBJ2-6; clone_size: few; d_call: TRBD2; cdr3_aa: CASSPGLAGVGANVLTF; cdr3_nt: TGTGCCAGCAGCCCGGGACTAGCGGGAGTGGGGGCCAACGTCCTGACTTTC
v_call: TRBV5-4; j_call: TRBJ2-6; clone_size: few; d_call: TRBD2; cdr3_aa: CASADSGPRANVLTF; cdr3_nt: TGTGCCAGCGCTGATAGCGGGCCGAGGGCCAACGTCCTGACTTTC
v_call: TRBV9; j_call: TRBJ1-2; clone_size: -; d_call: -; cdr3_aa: CASSVGGTGGYTF; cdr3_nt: TGTGCCAGCAGCGTTGGGGGGACTGGTGGCTACACCTTC
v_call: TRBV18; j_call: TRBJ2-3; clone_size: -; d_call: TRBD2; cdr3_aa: CASSGTRNTDTQYF; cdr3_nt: TGTGCCAGCTCCGGGACTAGGAACACAGATACGCAGTATTTT
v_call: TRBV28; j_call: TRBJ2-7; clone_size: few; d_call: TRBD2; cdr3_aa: CASRPGLAGVEQYF; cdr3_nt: TGTGCCAGCAGACCGGGACTAGCGGGAGTCGAGCAGTACTTC
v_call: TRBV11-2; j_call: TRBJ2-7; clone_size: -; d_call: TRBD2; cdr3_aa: CASSSRLARYNEQYF; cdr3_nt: TGTGCCAGCAGCTCGAGACTAGCCCGTTATAACGAGCAGTACTTC
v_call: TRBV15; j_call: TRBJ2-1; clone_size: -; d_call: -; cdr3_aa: CATSREGTPTYNEQFF; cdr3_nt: TGTGCCACCAGCAGAGAAGGGACTCCTACCTACAATGAGCAGTTCTTC
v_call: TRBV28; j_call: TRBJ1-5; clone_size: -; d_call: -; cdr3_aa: CASSHQDQPQHF; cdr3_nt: TGTGCCAGCAGCCATCAAGATCAGCCCCAGCATTTT
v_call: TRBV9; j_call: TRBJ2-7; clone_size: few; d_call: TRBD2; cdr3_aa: CASSRGVRGSYEQYF; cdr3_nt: TGTGCCAGCAGCCGGGGCGTGCGGGGGTCCTACGAGCAGTACTTC
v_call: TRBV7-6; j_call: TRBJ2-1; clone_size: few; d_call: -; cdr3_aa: CASSLGSHIRATYNEQFF; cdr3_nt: TGTGCCAGCAGCTTAGGTTCCCACATTCGTGCCACCTACAATGAGCAGTTCTTC
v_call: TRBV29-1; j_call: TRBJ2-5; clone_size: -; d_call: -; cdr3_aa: CSVGTGAEYQETQYF; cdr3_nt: TGCAGCGTTGGTACGGGGGCAGAGTACCAAGAGACCCAGTACTTC